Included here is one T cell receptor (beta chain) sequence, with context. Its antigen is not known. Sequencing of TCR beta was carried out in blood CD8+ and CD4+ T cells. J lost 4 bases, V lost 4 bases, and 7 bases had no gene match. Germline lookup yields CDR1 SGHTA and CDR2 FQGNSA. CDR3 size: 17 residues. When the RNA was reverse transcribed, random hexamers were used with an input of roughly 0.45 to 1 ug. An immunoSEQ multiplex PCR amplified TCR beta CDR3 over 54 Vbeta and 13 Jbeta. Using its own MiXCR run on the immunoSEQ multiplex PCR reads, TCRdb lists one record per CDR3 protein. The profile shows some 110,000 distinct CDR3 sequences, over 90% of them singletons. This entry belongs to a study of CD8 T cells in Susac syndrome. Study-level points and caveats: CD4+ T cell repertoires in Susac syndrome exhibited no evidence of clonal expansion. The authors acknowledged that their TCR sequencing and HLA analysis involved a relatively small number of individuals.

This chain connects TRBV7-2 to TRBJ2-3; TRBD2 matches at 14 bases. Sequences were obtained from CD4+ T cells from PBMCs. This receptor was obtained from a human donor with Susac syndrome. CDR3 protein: CASSSGLAGVGADTQYF. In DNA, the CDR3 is TGTGCCAGCAGCTCGGGACTAGCGGGAGTCGGCGCAGATACGCAGTATTTT.